This T cell receptor beta chain stems from a study of blood T cell repertoires in COVID-19. About the research overall: Sites across the United States, Italy and Spain contributed samples from acute and convalescent COVID-19. In each case, the material was cDNA or gDNA derived from T cells, B-cell-depleted T cells, or PBMCs.

The CDR3 runs to 13 residues. Trimming shortened V by 5 bases and J by 8 bases, and 15 bases separated the two germline ends. The authors' processing: Reference gene primers were amplified, and this amplification served to estimate nucleated cell counts. TCRdb's table, derived via immunoSEQ multiplex PCR, lists solely in-frame clones and lacks some. The DNA gave D and trimming, while V, J and clone size come from that table. Here the sample spans approximately 22,000 clones, 80% to 85% being singletons. What was sequenced was peripheral blood. The TCR was taken from a human donor in a cohort sampled during active COVID-19. The genes are TRBV12-3 or TRBV12-4 and TRBJ1-2; TRBD1 might be the D (5 bases). The CDR3 sequence: CASSPGTAGGYTF. DNA for the CDR3: TGTGCCAGCAGTCCTGGGACGGCGGGAGGCTACACCTTC.